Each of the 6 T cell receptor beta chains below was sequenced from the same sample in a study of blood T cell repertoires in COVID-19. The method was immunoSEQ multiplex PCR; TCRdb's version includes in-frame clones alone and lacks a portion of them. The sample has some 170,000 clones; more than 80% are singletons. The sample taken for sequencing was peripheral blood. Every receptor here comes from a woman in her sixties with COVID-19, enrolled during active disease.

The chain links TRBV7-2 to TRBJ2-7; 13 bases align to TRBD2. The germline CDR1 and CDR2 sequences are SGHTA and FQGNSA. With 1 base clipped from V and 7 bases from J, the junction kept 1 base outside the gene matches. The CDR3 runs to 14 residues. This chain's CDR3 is CASSLGGLAGEQYF. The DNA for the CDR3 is TGTGCCAGCAGCTTAGGGGGACTAGCGGGGGAGCAGTACTTC.

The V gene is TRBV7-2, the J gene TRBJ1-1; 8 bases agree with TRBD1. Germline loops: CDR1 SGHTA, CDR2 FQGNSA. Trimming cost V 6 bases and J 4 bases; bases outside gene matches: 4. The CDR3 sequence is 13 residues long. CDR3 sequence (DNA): TGTGCCAGCAGGTTGGACAGGGCCACTGAAGCTTTCTTT. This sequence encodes CASRLDRATEAFF.

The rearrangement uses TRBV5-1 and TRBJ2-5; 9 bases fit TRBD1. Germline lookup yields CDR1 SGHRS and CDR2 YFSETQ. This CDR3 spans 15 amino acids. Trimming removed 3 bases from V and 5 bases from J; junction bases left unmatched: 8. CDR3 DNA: TGCGCCAGCAGCTCCGGGACAGGGTCTATTGAGACCCAGTACTTC. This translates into CASSSGTGSIETQYF.

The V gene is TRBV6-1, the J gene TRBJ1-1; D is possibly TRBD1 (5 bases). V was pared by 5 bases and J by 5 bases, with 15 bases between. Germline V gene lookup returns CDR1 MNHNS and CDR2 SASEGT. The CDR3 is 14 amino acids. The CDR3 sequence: CASSSDGGWTEAFF. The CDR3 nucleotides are TGTGCCAGCAGTTCAGACGGGGGATGGACTGAAGCTTTCTTT.

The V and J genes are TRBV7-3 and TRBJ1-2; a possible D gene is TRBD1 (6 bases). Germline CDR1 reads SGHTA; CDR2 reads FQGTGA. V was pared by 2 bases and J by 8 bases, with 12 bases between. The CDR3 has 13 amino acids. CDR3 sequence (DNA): TGTGCCAGCAGCTTAGGGCAGGGGATCGGCTACACCTTC. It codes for CASSLGQGIGYTF.

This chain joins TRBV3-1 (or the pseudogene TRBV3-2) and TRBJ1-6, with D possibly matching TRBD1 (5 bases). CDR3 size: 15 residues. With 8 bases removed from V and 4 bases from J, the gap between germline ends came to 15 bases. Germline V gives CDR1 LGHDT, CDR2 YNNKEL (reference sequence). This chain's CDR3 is CASGPLGLYNSPLHF. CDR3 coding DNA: TGTGCCAGCGGACCCCTGGGACTGTATAATTCACCCCTCCACTTT.